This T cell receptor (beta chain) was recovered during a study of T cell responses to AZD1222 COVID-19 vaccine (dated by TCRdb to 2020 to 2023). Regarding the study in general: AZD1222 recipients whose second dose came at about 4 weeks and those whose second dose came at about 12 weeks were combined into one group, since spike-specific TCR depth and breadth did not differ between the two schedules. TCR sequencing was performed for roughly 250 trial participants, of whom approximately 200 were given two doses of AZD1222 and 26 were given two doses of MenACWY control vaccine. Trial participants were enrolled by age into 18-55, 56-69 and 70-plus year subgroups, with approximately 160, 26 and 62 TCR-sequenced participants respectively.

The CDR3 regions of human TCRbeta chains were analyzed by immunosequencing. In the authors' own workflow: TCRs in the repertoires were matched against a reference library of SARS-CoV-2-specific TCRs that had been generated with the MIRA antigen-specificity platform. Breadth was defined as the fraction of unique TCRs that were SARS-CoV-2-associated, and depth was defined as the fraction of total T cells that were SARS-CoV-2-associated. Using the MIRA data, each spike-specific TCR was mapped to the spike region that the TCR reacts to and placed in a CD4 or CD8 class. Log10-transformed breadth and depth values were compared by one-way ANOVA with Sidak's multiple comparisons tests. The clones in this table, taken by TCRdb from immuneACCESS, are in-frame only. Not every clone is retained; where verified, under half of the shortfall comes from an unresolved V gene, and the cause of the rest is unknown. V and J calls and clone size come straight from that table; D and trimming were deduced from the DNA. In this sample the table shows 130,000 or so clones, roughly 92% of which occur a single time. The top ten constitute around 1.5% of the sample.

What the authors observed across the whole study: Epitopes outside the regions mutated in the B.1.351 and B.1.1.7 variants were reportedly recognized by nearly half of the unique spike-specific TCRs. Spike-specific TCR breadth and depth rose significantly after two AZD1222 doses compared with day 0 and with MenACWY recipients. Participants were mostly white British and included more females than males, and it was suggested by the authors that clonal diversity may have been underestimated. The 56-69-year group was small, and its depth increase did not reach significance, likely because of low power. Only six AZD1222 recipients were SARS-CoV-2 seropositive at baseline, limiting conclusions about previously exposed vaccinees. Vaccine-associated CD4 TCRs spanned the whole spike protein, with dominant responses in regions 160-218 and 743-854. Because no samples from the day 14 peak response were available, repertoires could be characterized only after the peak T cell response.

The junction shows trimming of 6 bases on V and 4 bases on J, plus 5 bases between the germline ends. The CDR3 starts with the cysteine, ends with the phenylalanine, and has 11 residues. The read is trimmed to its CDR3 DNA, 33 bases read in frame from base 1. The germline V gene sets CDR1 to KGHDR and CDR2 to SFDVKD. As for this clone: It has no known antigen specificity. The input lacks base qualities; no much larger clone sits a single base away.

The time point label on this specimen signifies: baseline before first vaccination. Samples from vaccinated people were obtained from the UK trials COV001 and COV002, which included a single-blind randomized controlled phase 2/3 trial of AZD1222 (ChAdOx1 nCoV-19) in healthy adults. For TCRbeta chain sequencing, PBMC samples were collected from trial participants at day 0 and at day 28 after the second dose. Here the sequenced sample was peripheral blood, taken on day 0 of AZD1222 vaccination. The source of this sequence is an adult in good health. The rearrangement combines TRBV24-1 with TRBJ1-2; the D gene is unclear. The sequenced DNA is TGTGCCACCAGTTCGACCTATGGCTACACCTTC. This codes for CATSSTYGYTF.